These T cell receptor beta chains were read from a single sample in a study of T cell changes during pregnancy in multiple sclerosis. Sequencing used immunoSEQ multiplex PCR; TCRdb keeps in-frame clones, though not all of them. The sample contains 20,000 to 25,000 clones, 86% of which appear only once. Sequencing was performed on CD8+ T cells from peripheral blood mononuclear cells, taken in the first trimester of pregnancy. The receptor set was obtained from a female donor in good health, enrolled as a control in a pregnancy study. The CDR3 runs from the conserved cysteine through the conserved F or W. D genes are given only for firm matches. Size tells how often a clone was seen (once, few, many) or the class of an expanded clone, and some rows leave it out.

J gene: TRBJ2-2
V gene: TRBV6-4
CDR3 length: 13
clone size: NA
D gene: NA
CDR3 DNA: TGTGCCAGCAGTGACTCGGAGACCGGGGAGCTGTTTTTT
CDR3 protein: CASSDSETGELFF

J gene: TRBJ2-7
V gene: TRBV5-1
CDR3 length: 13
clone size: NA
D gene: TRBD1
CDR3 DNA: TGCGCCAGCAGCTTGGGACAGGGACGCGAGCAGTACTTC
CDR3 protein: CASSLGQGREQYF

J gene: TRBJ1-6
V gene: TRBV7-2
CDR3 length: 15
clone size: NA
D gene: TRBD1
CDR3 DNA: TGTGCCAGCAGCCCGATTACAGGGGGTGTCTCACCCCTCCACTTT
CDR3 protein: CASSPITGGVSPLHF

J gene: TRBJ2-1
V gene: TRBV7-9
CDR3 length: 14
clone size: NA
D gene: NA
CDR3 DNA: TGTGCCAGCAGCTTAAAGGACAATTACAATGAGCAGTTCTTC
CDR3 protein: CASSLKDNYNEQFF

J gene: TRBJ2-1
V gene: TRBV19
CDR3 length: 17
clone size: NA
D gene: NA
CDR3 DNA: TGTGCCAGTCGAGAACGGGGGGCGGGGAGCTCCTACAATGAGCAGTTCTTC
CDR3 protein: CASRERGAGSSYNEQFF

J gene: TRBJ2-1
V gene: TRBV7-6
CDR3 length: 12
clone size: NA
D gene: NA
CDR3 DNA: TGTGCCAGCAGCTTAGTGGGCAGAGAGCAGTTCTTC
CDR3 protein: CASSLVGREQFF

J gene: TRBJ2-7
V gene: TRBV2
CDR3 length: 17
clone size: NA
D gene: TRBD1
CDR3 DNA: TGTGCCAGCAGTGACGGCTACGGTGGACAGGGAGACTACGAGCAGTACTTC
CDR3 protein: CASSDGYGGQGDYEQYF

J gene: TRBJ1-1
V gene: TRBV4-3
CDR3 length: 16
clone size: NA
D gene: TRBD1
CDR3 DNA: TGCGCCAGCAGCCAAGAGACAGGGAGTCGAAACACTGAAGCTTTCTTT
CDR3 protein: CASSQETGSRNTEAFF

J gene: TRBJ1-1
V gene: TRBV5-8
CDR3 length: 13
clone size: NA
D gene: NA
CDR3 DNA: TGTGCCAGCAGCATGGACGGGAACACTGAAGCTTTCTTT
CDR3 protein: CASSMDGNTEAFF

J gene: TRBJ2-3
V gene: TRBV14
CDR3 length: 16
clone size: NA
D gene: NA
CDR3 DNA: TGTGCCAGCAGCCAACGCCGGGACTCCCCGACAGATACGCAGTATTTT
CDR3 protein: CASSQRRDSPTDTQYF

J gene: TRBJ2-3
V gene: TRBV4-3
CDR3 length: 17
clone size: NA
D gene: TRBD1
CDR3 DNA: TGCGCCAGCAGCCAACGTAGACAGGGGGCTTCGGTAGATACGCAGTATTTT
CDR3 protein: CASSQRRQGASVDTQYF

J gene: TRBJ2-3
V gene: TRBV25-1
CDR3 length: 15
clone size: NA
D gene: NA
CDR3 DNA: TGTGCCAGCGGGGGAGGGGGTGGGGGCACAGATACGCAGTATTTT
CDR3 protein: CASGGGGGGTDTQYF

J gene: TRBJ1-3
V gene: TRBV27
CDR3 length: 14
clone size: medium-sized
D gene: NA
CDR3 DNA: TGTGCCAGCAGGGTACAGGGAACTGGAAACACCATATATTTT
CDR3 protein: CASRVQGTGNTIYF

J gene: TRBJ1-1
V gene: TRBV9
CDR3 length: 15
clone size: NA
D gene: NA
CDR3 DNA: TGTGCCAGCAGCGTAACCACGGAGGGAACCACTGAAGCTTTCTTT
CDR3 protein: CASSVTTEGTTEAFF

J gene: TRBJ1-2
V gene: TRBV9
CDR3 length: 13
clone size: few
D gene: NA
CDR3 DNA: TGTGCCAGCAGCGTAGACAGGGCGGGTGGCTACACCTTC
CDR3 protein: CASSVDRAGGYTF

J gene: TRBJ2-3
V gene: TRBV27
CDR3 length: 16
clone size: NA
D gene: TRBD1
CDR3 DNA: TGTGCCAGCAGTCTTGGGACAGGAGTCGTGTTGGATACGCAGTATTTT
CDR3 protein: CASSLGTGVVLDTQYF

J gene: TRBJ2-7
V gene: TRBV30
CDR3 length: 13
clone size: NA
D gene: TRBD1
CDR3 DNA: TGTGCCTGGAGTGACGGGACAGTCTCCGAGCAGTACTTC
CDR3 protein: CAWSDGTVSEQYF

J gene: TRBJ2-5
V gene: TRBV30
CDR3 length: 13
clone size: NA
D gene: TRBD2
CDR3 DNA: TGTGCCTGGAGCGCGACTAGCTTGGAGACCCAGTACTTC
CDR3 protein: CAWSATSLETQYF

J gene: TRBJ2-1
V gene: TRBV4-3
CDR3 length: 14
clone size: NA
D gene: NA
CDR3 DNA: TGCGCCAGCAGCCAACGGGACTTGGACAATGAGCAGTTCTTC
CDR3 protein: CASSQRDLDNEQFF

J gene: TRBJ2-2
V gene: TRBV28
CDR3 length: 15
clone size: NA
D gene: TRBD1
CDR3 DNA: TGTGCCAGCAGTTTCGTGGACAGGGCCACCGGGGAGCTGTTTTTT
CDR3 protein: CASSFVDRATGELFF

J gene: TRBJ2-7
V gene: TRBV7-6
CDR3 length: 16
clone size: NA
D gene: TRBD1
CDR3 DNA: TGTGCCAGCAGCTTACCAGAGGGGGCCGAGACCTACGAGCAGTACTTC
CDR3 protein: CASSLPEGAETYEQYF

J gene: TRBJ1-5
V gene: TRBV5-6
CDR3 length: 16
clone size: NA
D gene: TRBD1
CDR3 DNA: TGTGCCAGCAGCCCCCAGGGGGCGGGCGGCAATCAGCCCCAGCATTTT
CDR3 protein: CASSPQGAGGNQPQHF

J gene: TRBJ2-1
V gene: TRBV6-1
CDR3 length: 17
clone size: NA
D gene: TRBD2
CDR3 DNA: TGTGCCAGCAGTGAATCGACGGCGGGGGGGCGTTACAATGAGCAGTTCTTC
CDR3 protein: CASSESTAGGRYNEQFF

J gene: TRBJ2-5
V gene: TRBV13
CDR3 length: 13
clone size: NA
D gene: NA
CDR3 DNA: TGTGCCAGCAGCTTAGGACTAAAAGAGACCCAGTACTTC
CDR3 protein: CASSLGLKETQYF

J gene: TRBJ1-2
V gene: TRBV7-9
CDR3 length: 16
clone size: NA
D gene: NA
CDR3 DNA: TGTGCCAGCAGCTTAGTACTAAATGTAGCTAACTATGGCTACACCTTC
CDR3 protein: CASSLVLNVANYGYTF

J gene: TRBJ1-5
V gene: TRBV5-8
CDR3 length: 16
clone size: NA
D gene: NA
CDR3 DNA: TGTGCCAGCAGCCTCCCCCTCGTAAGGGGTAAGGAGCCCCAGCATTTT
CDR3 protein: CASSLPLVRGKEPQHF

J gene: TRBJ2-1
V gene: TRBV11-2
CDR3 length: 13
clone size: NA
D gene: NA
CDR3 DNA: TGTGCCAGCAGCTTATTCCCGATGGCTAGCCAGTTCTTC
CDR3 protein: CASSLFPMASQFF

J gene: TRBJ2-5
V gene: TRBV5-5
CDR3 length: 15
clone size: NA
D gene: TRBD2
CDR3 DNA: TGCGCCAGCAGCCAGCGGGGGGGGGTCCAAGAGACCCAGTACTTC
CDR3 protein: CASSQRGGVQETQYF

J gene: TRBJ1-2
V gene: TRBV10-3
CDR3 length: 15
clone size: NA
D gene: TRBD1
CDR3 DNA: TGTGCCATCAGCACAGCCGGGACAGGACTCTATGGCTACACCTTC
CDR3 protein: CAISTAGTGLYGYTF

J gene: TRBJ2-3
V gene: TRBV28
CDR3 length: 17
clone size: NA
D gene: NA
CDR3 DNA: TGTGCCAGCAGTTTACCCCTTACAGGGACCTACACAGATACGCAGTATTTT
CDR3 protein: CASSLPLTGTYTDTQYF

J gene: TRBJ1-5
V gene: TRBV9
CDR3 length: 14
clone size: NA
D gene: TRBD1
CDR3 DNA: TGTGCCAGCAGCTCGGACAGGCTCAATCAGCCCCAGCATTTT
CDR3 protein: CASSSDRLNQPQHF

J gene: TRBJ2-5
V gene: TRBV27
CDR3 length: 15
clone size: few
D gene: TRBD2
CDR3 DNA: TGTGCCAGCTCGACCGGGACTAGCGAGCTCGAGACCCAGTACTTC
CDR3 protein: CASSTGTSELETQYF

J gene: TRBJ1-4
V gene: TRBV11-2
CDR3 length: 15
clone size: NA
D gene: NA
CDR3 DNA: TGTGCCAGCAGCCCCAAACATCCTCTTAATGAAAAACTGTTTTTT
CDR3 protein: CASSPKHPLNEKLFF

J gene: TRBJ1-6
V gene: TRBV28
CDR3 length: 15
clone size: NA
D gene: NA
CDR3 DNA: TGTGCCAGCAGACAACAGGGTACCTATAATTCACCCCTCCACTTT
CDR3 protein: CASRQQGTYNSPLHF

J gene: TRBJ1-2
V gene: TRBV28
CDR3 length: 14
clone size: NA
D gene: NA
CDR3 DNA: TGTGCCAGCAGTCTCCGACAGGCTGGTGGCGGCTACACCTTC
CDR3 protein: CASSLRQAGGGYTF

J gene: TRBJ1-2
V gene: TRBV7-9
CDR3 length: 15
clone size: NA
D gene: NA
CDR3 DNA: TGTGCCAGCAGCAACCGGGACACGGAAAACTATGGCTACACCTTC
CDR3 protein: CASSNRDTENYGYTF

J gene: TRBJ1-3
V gene: TRBV29-1
CDR3 length: 12
clone size: NA
D gene: NA
CDR3 DNA: TGCAGCGGGGGAGACTCTGGAAACACCATATATTTT
CDR3 protein: CSGGDSGNTIYF

J gene: TRBJ1-6
V gene: TRBV28
CDR3 length: 17
clone size: NA
D gene: NA
CDR3 DNA: TGTGCCAGCAGTTTCGGGAGGGGAATCTCCTATAATTCACCCCTCCACTTT
CDR3 protein: CASSFGRGISYNSPLHF

J gene: TRBJ2-3
V gene: TRBV9
CDR3 length: 15
clone size: NA
D gene: TRBD1
CDR3 DNA: TGTGCCAGCAGTGATCGGGACAGGGAAATAGATACGCAGTATTTT
CDR3 protein: CASSDRDREIDTQYF

J gene: TRBJ1-1
V gene: TRBV7-9
CDR3 length: 13
clone size: large
D gene: TRBD1
CDR3 DNA: TGTGCCAGCAGCCCACAGGGGGAGGCTGAAGCTTTCTTT
CDR3 protein: CASSPQGEAEAFF

J gene: TRBJ1-2
V gene: TRBV5-4
CDR3 length: 15
clone size: NA
D gene: TRBD1
CDR3 DNA: TGTGCCAGCAGCGTAGGGACAGCAGCTAACTATGGCTACACCTTC
CDR3 protein: CASSVGTAANYGYTF

J gene: TRBJ1-5
V gene: TRBV11-2
CDR3 length: 13
clone size: NA
D gene: NA
CDR3 DNA: TGTGCCAGCAGCTCCACAGGAAATCAGCCCCAGCATTTT
CDR3 protein: CASSSTGNQPQHF

J gene: TRBJ1-6
V gene: TRBV6-6
CDR3 length: 16
clone size: NA
D gene: TRBD1
CDR3 DNA: TGTGCCAGCAGTTACTCGGGGCAGGGGGCGCATTCACCCCTCCACTTT
CDR3 protein: CASSYSGQGAHSPLHF

J gene: TRBJ2-3
V gene: TRBV16
CDR3 length: 14
clone size: NA
D gene: NA
CDR3 DNA: TGTGCCAGCAGCCGGGTCGGGGAAACAGATACGCAGTATTTT
CDR3 protein: CASSRVGETDTQYF

J gene: TRBJ1-2
V gene: TRBV15
CDR3 length: 14
clone size: NA
D gene: NA
CDR3 DNA: TGTGCCACCAGGGGGGCAGGGGATCCTTATGGCTACACCTTC
CDR3 protein: CATRGAGDPYGYTF

J gene: TRBJ2-1
V gene: TRBV7-2
CDR3 length: 15
clone size: NA
D gene: TRBD2
CDR3 DNA: TGTGCCAGCAGCTTAGTGGGCGCGGGGGAGAATGAGCAGTTCTTC
CDR3 protein: CASSLVGAGENEQFF

J gene: TRBJ1-1
V gene: TRBV27
CDR3 length: 14
clone size: NA
D gene: NA
CDR3 DNA: TGTGCCAGCAGTCTCACCCCCAGCAGGTATGAAGCTTTCTTT
CDR3 protein: CASSLTPSRYEAFF

J gene: TRBJ2-4
V gene: TRBV13
CDR3 length: 15
clone size: once
D gene: NA
CDR3 DNA: TGTGCCAGCAGCCTCTCCGGGGATGCCAAAAACATTCAGTACTTC
CDR3 protein: CASSLSGDAKNIQYF

J gene: TRBJ2-5
V gene: TRBV4-3
CDR3 length: 17
clone size: NA
D gene: TRBD1
CDR3 DNA: TGCGCCAGCAGCCAAGAGGTTTCCGGGCCAGGGGGCGAGACCCAGTACTTC
CDR3 protein: CASSQEVSGPGGETQYF

J gene: TRBJ2-7
V gene: TRBV6-5
CDR3 length: 14
clone size: NA
D gene: NA
CDR3 DNA: TGTGCCAGCAGCCCCAAAGTCGAGGGCTACGAGCAGTACTTC
CDR3 protein: CASSPKVEGYEQYF

J gene: TRBJ2-1
V gene: TRBV7-3
CDR3 length: 17
clone size: NA
D gene: NA
CDR3 DNA: TGTGCCAGCAGCTTAACGTTTGAGGGTTTCACCTACAATGAGCAGTTCTTC
CDR3 protein: CASSLTFEGFTYNEQFF

J gene: TRBJ2-2
V gene: TRBV4-2
CDR3 length: 18
clone size: few
D gene: TRBD2
CDR3 DNA: TGTGCCAGCAGCCAAGAGGCAGCGGGGGCCCTAGACACCGGGGAGCTGTTTTTT
CDR3 protein: CASSQEAAGALDTGELFF

J gene: TRBJ2-1
V gene: TRBV6-5
CDR3 length: 13
clone size: NA
D gene: TRBD2
CDR3 DNA: TGTGCCAGCTCGGCGGGGGGTATTAATGAGCAGTTCTTC
CDR3 protein: CASSAGGINEQFF

J gene: TRBJ2-1
V gene: TRBV27
CDR3 length: 12
clone size: once
D gene: NA
CDR3 DNA: TGTGCCAGCAGAAAGGACTACCATGAGCAGTTCTTC
CDR3 protein: CASRKDYHEQFF